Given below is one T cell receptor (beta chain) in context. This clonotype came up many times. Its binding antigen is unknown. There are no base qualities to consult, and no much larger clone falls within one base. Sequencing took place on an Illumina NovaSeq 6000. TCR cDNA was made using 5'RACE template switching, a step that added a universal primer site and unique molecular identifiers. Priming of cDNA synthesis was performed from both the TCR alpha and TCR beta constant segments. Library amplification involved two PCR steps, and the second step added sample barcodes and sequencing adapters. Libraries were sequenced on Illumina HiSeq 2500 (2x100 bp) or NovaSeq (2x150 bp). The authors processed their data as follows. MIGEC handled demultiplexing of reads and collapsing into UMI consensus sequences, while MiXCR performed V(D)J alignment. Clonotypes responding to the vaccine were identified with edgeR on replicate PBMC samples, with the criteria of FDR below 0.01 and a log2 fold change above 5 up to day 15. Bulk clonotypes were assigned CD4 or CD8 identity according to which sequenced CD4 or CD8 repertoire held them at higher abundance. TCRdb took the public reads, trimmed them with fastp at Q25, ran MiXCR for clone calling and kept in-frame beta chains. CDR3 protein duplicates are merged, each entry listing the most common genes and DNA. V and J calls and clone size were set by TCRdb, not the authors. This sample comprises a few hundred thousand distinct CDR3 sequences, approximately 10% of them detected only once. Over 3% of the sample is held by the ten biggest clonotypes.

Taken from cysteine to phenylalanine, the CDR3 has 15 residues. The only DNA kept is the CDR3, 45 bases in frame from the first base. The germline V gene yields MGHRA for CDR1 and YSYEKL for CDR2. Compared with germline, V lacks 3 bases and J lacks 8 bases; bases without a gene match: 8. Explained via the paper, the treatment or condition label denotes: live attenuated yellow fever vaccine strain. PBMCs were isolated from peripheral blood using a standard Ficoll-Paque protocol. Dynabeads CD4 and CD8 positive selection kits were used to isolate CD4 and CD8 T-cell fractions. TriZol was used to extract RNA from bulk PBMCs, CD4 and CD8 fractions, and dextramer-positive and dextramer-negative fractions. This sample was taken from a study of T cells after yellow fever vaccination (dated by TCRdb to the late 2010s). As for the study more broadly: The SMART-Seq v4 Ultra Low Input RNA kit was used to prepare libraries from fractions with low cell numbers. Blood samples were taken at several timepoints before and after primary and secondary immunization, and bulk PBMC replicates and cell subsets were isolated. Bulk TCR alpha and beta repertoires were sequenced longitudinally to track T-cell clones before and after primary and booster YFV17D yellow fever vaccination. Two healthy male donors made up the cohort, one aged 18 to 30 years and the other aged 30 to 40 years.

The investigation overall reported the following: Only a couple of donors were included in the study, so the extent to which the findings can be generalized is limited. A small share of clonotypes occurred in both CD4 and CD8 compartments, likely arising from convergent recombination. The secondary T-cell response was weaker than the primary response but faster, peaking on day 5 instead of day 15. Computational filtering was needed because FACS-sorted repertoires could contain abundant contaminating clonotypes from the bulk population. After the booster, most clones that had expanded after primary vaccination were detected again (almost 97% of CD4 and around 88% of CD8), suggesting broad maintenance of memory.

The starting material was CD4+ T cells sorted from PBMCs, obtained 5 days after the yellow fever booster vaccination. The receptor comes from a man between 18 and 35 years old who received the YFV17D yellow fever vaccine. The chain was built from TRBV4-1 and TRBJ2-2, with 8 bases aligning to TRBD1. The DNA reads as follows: TGCGCCAGCAGCCAGGACAGGGACGGTCAAGGGGAGCTGTTTTTT. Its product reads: CASSQDRDGQGELFF.